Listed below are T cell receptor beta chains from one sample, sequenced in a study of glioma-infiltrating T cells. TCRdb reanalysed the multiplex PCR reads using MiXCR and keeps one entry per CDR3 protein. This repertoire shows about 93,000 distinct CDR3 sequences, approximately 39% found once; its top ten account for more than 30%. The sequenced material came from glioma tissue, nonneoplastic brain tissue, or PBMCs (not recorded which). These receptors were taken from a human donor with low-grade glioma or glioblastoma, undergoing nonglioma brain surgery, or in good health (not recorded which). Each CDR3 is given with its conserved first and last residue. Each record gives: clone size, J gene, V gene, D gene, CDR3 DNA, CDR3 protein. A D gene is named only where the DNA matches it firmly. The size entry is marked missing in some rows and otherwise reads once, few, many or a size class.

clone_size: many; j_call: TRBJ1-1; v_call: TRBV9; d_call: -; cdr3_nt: TGTGCCAGCAGCCTTAGCCTGGGGGGGGGCCAAGGAAACACTGAAGCTTTCTTT; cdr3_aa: CASSLSLGGGQGNTEAFF
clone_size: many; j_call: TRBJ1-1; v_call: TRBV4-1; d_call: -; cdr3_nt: TGCGCCAGCAGCCAAGTTCCCGGGGCCGACACTGAAGCTTTCTTT; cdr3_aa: CASSQVPGADTEAFF
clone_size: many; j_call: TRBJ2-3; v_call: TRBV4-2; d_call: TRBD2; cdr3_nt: TGTGCCAGCAGCCAAGGACTAGCGGGAGCAGATACGCAGTATTTT; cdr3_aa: CASSQGLAGADTQYF
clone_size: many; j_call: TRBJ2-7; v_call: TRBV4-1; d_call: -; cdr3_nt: TGCGCCAGCAGCCAAGAGAGGGAGCCGTACGAGCAGTACTTC; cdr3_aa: CASSQEREPYEQYF
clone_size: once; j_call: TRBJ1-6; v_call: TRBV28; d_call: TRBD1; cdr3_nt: TGTGCCAGCAAAACCGACAGGGGATCACCCCTCTACTTT; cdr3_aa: CASKTDRGSPLYF
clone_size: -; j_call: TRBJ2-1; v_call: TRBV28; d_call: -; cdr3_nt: TGTGCCAGCAGTTTAGGGGGTGCTTACGAGCAGTTCTTC; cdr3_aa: CASSLGGAYEQFF
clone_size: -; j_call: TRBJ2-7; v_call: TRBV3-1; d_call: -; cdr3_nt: TGTGCCAGCAGCCATTCGAGGGGGAAGGAGCAGTACTTC; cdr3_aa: CASSHSRGKEQYF
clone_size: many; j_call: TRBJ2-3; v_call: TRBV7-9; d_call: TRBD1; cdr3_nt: TGTGCCAGCAGCTTAGCTACTACAGGGGGCGGCACAGATACGCAGTATTTT; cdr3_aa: CASSLATTGGGTDTQYF
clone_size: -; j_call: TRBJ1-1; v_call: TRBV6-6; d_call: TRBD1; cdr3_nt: TGTGCCAGCAGCTGGACAGGGGTCCAGAACACTCAAGCTTTCTTT; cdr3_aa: CASSWTGVQNTQAFF
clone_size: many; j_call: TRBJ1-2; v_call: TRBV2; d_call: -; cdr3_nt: TGTGCCAGCACTCGGCGGACGTATGGCTACACCTTC; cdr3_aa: CASTRRTYGYTF
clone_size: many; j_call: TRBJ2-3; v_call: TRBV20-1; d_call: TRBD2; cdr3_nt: TGCAGTGCTAGGGGGGGAGGTAGCGGGGGGGCGAGGACAGATACGCAGTATTTT; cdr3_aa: CSARGGGSGGARTDTQYF
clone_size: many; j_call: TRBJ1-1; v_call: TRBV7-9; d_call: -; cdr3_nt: TGTGCCAGCAGCTGGGGACGGGAGAACACTGAAGCTTTCTTT; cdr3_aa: CASSWGRENTEAFF
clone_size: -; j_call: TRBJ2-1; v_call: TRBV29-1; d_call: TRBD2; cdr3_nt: TGCAGCGTTCTCTGGACTAGCGGGGGTGCCTACAATGAGCAGTTCTTC; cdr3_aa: CSVLWTSGGAYNEQFF
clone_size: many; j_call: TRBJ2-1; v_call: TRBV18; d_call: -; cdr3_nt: TGTGCCAGCTCACCTGAAATGGCTAACAATGAGCAGTTCTTC; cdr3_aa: CASSPEMANNEQFF
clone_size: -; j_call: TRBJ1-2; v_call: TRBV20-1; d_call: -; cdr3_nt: TGCAGTGCTATATCGGGGCGGAGCTACACCTTC; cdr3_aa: CSAISGRSYTF
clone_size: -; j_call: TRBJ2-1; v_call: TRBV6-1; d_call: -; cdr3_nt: TGTGCCAGCACCCCCTCGGCAGGCCCTTCCTATGAGCAGTTCTTC; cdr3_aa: CASTPSAGPSYEQFF
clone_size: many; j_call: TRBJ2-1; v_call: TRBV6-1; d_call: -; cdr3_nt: TGTGCCAGCAGCCCGGGCCACTACGGGAATGAGCAGTTCTTC; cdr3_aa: CASSPGHYGNEQFF
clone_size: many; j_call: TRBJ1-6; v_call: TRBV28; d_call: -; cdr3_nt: TGTGCCAGCACCCCGGCGGAGTATAATTCACCCCTCCACTTT; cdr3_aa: CASTPAEYNSPLHF
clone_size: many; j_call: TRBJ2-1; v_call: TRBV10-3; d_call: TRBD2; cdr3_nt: TGTGCCATCGGGGTGACTAGCGGGAGTGGTAATGAGCAGTTCTTC; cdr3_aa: CAIGVTSGSGNEQFF
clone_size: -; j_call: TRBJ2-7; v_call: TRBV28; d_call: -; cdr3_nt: TGTGCCAGCATCAGAACCTACGAGCAGTACTTC; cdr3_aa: CASIRTYEQYF
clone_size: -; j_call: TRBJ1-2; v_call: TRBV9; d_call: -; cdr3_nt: TGTGCCAGCAGCCCGGTGGTAGGGAACTATGGCTACACCTTC; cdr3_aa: CASSPVVGNYGYTF
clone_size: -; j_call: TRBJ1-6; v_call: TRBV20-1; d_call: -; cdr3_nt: TGCAGTGCTAGGGGATGCTATAAAATCAATTCACCCCTCCACTTT; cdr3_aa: CSARGCYKINSPLHF
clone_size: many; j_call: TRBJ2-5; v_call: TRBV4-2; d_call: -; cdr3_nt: TGTGCCAGCAGCCAATCGGAGCGGTCCCACGTTCGGGAGACCCAGTACTTC; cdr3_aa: CASSQSERSHVRETQYF
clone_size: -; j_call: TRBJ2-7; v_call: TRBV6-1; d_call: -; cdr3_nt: TGTGCCACCCAAGACGCTTTCTCTTACGAGCAGTACTTC; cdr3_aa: CATQDAFSYEQYF
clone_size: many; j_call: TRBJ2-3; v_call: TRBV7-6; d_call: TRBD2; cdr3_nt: TGTGCCAGCAGCTTGCGTACTAGCGGGAGCCCAGATACGCAGTATTTT; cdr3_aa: CASSLRTSGSPDTQYF
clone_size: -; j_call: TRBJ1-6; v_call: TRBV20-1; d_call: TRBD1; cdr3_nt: TGCAGTGCTAGACCATCCGGACAGGTGGATTCACCCCTCCACTTT; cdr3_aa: CSARPSGQVDSPLHF